This TCR beta chain was profiled in a study of regulatory T cells in long-lasting Graves disease. Trimming cost V 3 bases and J 5 bases; bases outside gene matches: 4. The CDR3 totals 13 residues. Per the germline V gene, CDR1 is MNHEY and CDR2 is SMNVEV (reference sequence). This clonotype was seen a few times. Time point meaning: newly diagnosed GD, antithyroid drugs for less than 3 months. The TCR library used RNA extracted from PBMCs. Sequencing libraries for TCR beta were prepared with iRepertoire HTBI primers and Arm-PCR of CDR3 regions. Each CDR3 protein gets one entry after TCRdb re-called the multiplex PCR reads with MiXCR. This table holds 500,000 or so distinct CDR3 sequences, around 15% found once. This sample also appeared in a second study, on T cells in Graves' hyperthyroidism and ophthalmopathy.

This receptor was taken from a man aged 40-49 years with Graves disease. The V and J genes are TRBV27 and TRBJ2-7; 7 bases fit TRBD1. This material consisted of peripheral blood mononuclear cells (PBMCs), taken at new diagnosis, from a patient treated with antithyroid drugs. Here the CDR3 reads CASSFLTGDEQYF. The CDR3 DNA reads TGTGCCAGCAGTTTTCTTACAGGGGACGAGCAGTACTTC.